Shown below are 19 T cell receptor beta chains from a single sample sequenced in a study of T-cell reconstitution after alpha-beta-depleted transplantation in children. Study-wide points: Newly generated T cells supplied most T-cell counts and diversity one year post-transplant.

The TCRbeta library incorporated unique molecular identifiers. MiXCR, run by TCRdb on the PCR reads, gives a single entry per CDR3 protein. The table lists some 300,000 distinct CDR3 sequences, around 7.1% of them singletons. These receptors have no known antigen. The starting material was peripheral blood, obtained 360 days after TCRalphabeta/CD19-depleted stem cell transplant. These receptor sequences come from a female patient aged 2-9 years who had a stem cell transplant for Fanconi anemia, so the T cells may come from the graft donor.

This chain connects TRBV7-3 to TRBJ2-2, with 7 bases fitting TRBD2. In germline, CDR1 is SGHTA, CDR2 FQGTGA. The CDR3 contains 15 residues. V dropped 4 bases and J dropped 5; count of bases not matched to a gene: 7. CDR3 protein: CASSSGWGGTGELFF. The DNA of the CDR3 is TGTGCCAGCAGCTCGGGCTGGGGGGGTACCGGGGAGCTGTTTTTT.

This clonotype was observed many times. The rearrangement uses TRBV6-5 and TRBJ1-2, with D perhaps matching TRBD1 (5 bases). V was cut by 2 bases and J by 4 bases, with 11 bases left in between. This CDR3 has 14 amino acids. Germline lookup yields CDR1 MNHEY and CDR2 SVGAGI. CDR3 DNA: TGTGCCAGCAGTTACGTCAGGGCCCTCTATGGCTACACCTTC. Its protein product is CASSYVRALYGYTF.

Ten or more counts support this clonotype. The chain combines TRBV20-1 with TRBJ2-5, with TRBD2 identical over 14 bases. This CDR3 has 16 amino acids. The V and J ends lost 2 bases and 4 bases, in that order; junction bases with no gene match: 6. The germline gives CDR1 DFQATT, CDR2 SNEGSKA (reference sequence). The CDR3 DNA sequence: TGCAGTGCTAGAAAGACTAGCGGGGGGGCTGCAGAGACCCAGTACTTC. The encoded protein is CSARKTSGGAAETQYF.

The sample holds many counts of this clonotype. The chain has TRBV20-1 and TRBJ2-5; 12 nucleotides align to TRBD2. The V segment lost 3 bases and the J segment 5 bases; nucleotides outside the gene matches: 7. From germline, CDR1 is DFQATT and CDR2 SNEGSKA (reference sequence). The CDR3 sequence is 15 residues long. CDR3: CSASSTSGGGETQYF. CDR3 nucleotide sequence: TGCAGTGCTAGCTCGACTAGCGGGGGTGGGGAGACCCAGTACTTC.

V usage is TRBV5-6 and J usage is TRBJ2-7, with D tentatively TRBD1 (6 bases). Germline V CDR1 and CDR2: SGHDT, YYEEEE. V gave up 4 bases and J gave up 6 bases, with 14 bases separating them. CDR3 length equals 13 residues. The CDR3 sequence: CASSLAPTGEQYF. The CDR3 bases are TGTGCCAGCAGCCTCGCTCCGACAGGCGAGCAGTACTTC.

The chain uses TRBV11-2 and TRBJ2-3; D may be TRBD1 (7 bases). CDR1 is SGHAT and CDR2 is FQNNGV in the germline V gene. The length of the CDR3 is 15 residues. V was clipped by 2 bases and J by 11 bases, with 20 bases between them. The CDR3 sequence is CASSLNQGGLFGQYF. The CDR3 region has the DNA TGTGCCAGCAGCTTAAATCAGGGGGGCCTGTTCGGGCAGTATTTT.

This clonotype occurred many times. The chain carries TRBV24-1 and TRBJ1-2; D ambiguous. Germline assignment: CDR1 KGHDR and CDR2 SFDVKD. The V end lost 0 bases, the J end lost 8 bases, and 3 bases lay between the germline ends. CDR3 length: 11 residues. The CDR3 protein is CATSDLRGYTF. The CDR3 DNA sequence: TGTGCCACCAGTGATTTGAGGGGCTACACCTTC.

This rearrangement joins TRBV4-3 to TRBJ1-2; D is unresolved. With 0 bases removed from V and 0 bases from J, the gap between germline ends came to 11 bases. From germline, CDR1 is LGHNA and CDR2 YSLEER. The length of the CDR3 is 16 residues. Written as DNA, the CDR3 is TGCGCCAGCAGCCAAGATTTGTCATGGGCTAACTATGGCTACACCTTC. It encodes CASSQDLSWANYGYTF.

This sequence joins TRBV15 and TRBJ2-5, with D possibly matching TRBD2 (6 bases). CDR1 is LNHNV, CDR2 YYDKDF, per germline (reference sequence). This CDR3 is 13 amino acids long. V was shortened by 5 bases and J by 2 bases, with 9 bases between the two germline ends. DNA for the CDR3: TGTGCCACCAGCGAGGGACTTCAAGAGACCCAGTACTTC. This translates into CATSEGLQETQYF.

This clonotype was detected many times. This chain joins TRBV28 and TRBJ1-5; possible D gene TRBD1, 6 bases. The CDR3 has 14 residues. The V end was cut by 4 bases, the J end by 4 bases, with 11 bases between. CDR1 and CDR2 from the germline V gene are MDHEN and SYDVKM. The CDR3 bases are TGTGCCAGCAGTTCGACGACAGGTAATCAGCCCCAGCATTTT. Translated: CASSSTTGNQPQHF.

CDR3 in DNA: TGTGCCAGCAGTAAACCGCTACAGGGTTTCGGAGAGACCCAGTACTTC. Protein sequence: CASSKPLQGFGETQYF. The rearrangement uses TRBV6-2 or TRBV6-3 and TRBJ2-5; the D gene is possibly TRBD1 (6 bases). This CDR3 spans 16 amino acids. Per the germline V gene, CDR1 is MNHEY and CDR2 is SVGEGT. V was shortened by 5 bases and J by 4 bases, with 20 bases between the two germline ends.

The chain links TRBV13 to TRBJ2-2; D is undetermined. The germline V gene encodes CDR1 PRHDT and CDR2 FYEKMQ (reference sequence). This CDR3 region has 13 residues. The ends were cut back, 6 bases at V and 4 bases at J, with 9 bases in the middle. The CDR3 reads CASRWRSTGELFF. The CDR3 DNA reads as TGTGCCAGCAGATGGCGCTCCACCGGGGAGCTGTTTTTT.

This clonotype has more than one count but fewer than ten. The CDR3 here is CASSRDRVYGYTF. In nucleotides, the CDR3 is TGTGCCAGCAGTAGGGACAGGGTCTATGGCTACACCTTC. The chain recombines TRBV2 with TRBJ1-2; TRBD1 agrees at 9 bases. The V segment lost 5 bases and the J segment 4 bases; nucleotides outside the gene matches: 2. In germline, CDR1 is SNHLY, CDR2 FYNNEI. The CDR3 spans 13 residues.

This clonotype was seen repeatedly, ten times or more. The V gene is TRBV27, the J gene TRBJ2-5; the D is unclear. Looked up from germline, CDR1 is MNHEY and CDR2 is SMNVEV (reference sequence). CDR3 length: 13 residues. The ends were cut back, 6 bases at V and 2 bases at J, with 10 bases in the middle. The CDR3 is CASRGPIQETQYF. DNA of the CDR3: TGTGCCAGCAGAGGACCGATACAAGAGACCCAGTACTTC.

The gene calls are TRBV3-1 and TRBJ1-5; no reliable D call. CDR1 and CDR2 (germline): LGHDT, YNNKEL (reference sequence). V lost 0 bases and J 7 bases, leaving 7 bases between the germline ends. This CDR3 is built from 13 residues. CDR3 DNA sequence: TGTGCCAGCAGCCAAGATATACGGCAGCCCCAGCATTTT. It codes for CASSQDIRQPQHF.

V gene TRBV6-5 combines with J gene TRBJ1-1; tentative D call: TRBD1 (5 bases). The ends were cut back, 2 bases at V and 4 bases at J, with 8 bases in the middle. There are 13 residues in the CDR3. Looked up from germline, CDR1 is MNHEY and CDR2 is SVGAGI. The CDR3 loop reads CASSYGGGTEAFF. DNA of the CDR3: TGTGCCAGCAGTTACGGGGGGGGCACTGAAGCTTTCTTT.

This clonotype has ten or more counts. This chain uses TRBV9 with TRBJ2-7; 7 bases line up with TRBD2. V lost 4 bases to trimming and J lost 2 bases; unmatched junction nucleotides: 12. This CDR3 has 16 residues. The germline V gene encodes CDR1 SGDLS and CDR2 YYNGEE. The CDR3 loop reads CASSPDPGGLPYEQYF. The CDR3 DNA sequence: TGTGCCAGCAGCCCCGACCCGGGGGGACTACCCTACGAGCAGTACTTC. Variable domain in full (rest from reference TRBV9 and TRBJ2-7): DSGVTQTPKHLITATGQRVTLRCSPRSGDLSVYWYQQSLDQGLQFLIQYYNGEERAKGNILERFSAQQFPDLHSELNLSSLELGDSALYFCASSPDPGGLPYEQYFGPGTRLTVT.

This clonotype was picked up many times. The V and J genes are TRBV3-1 and TRBJ2-5; D unclear. The CDR3 contains 14 residues. The V and J ends lost 7 bases and 4 bases respectively, with 16 bases between them. The germline CDR1 and CDR2 sequences are LGHDT and YNNKEL (reference sequence). The CDR3 loop reads CASTGRGLGETQYF. CDR3 DNA: TGTGCCAGCACGGGTAGAGGTTTGGGAGAGACCCAGTACTTC.

This clonotype appeared many times. The chain links TRBV6-4 to TRBJ2-1, with 14 bases lining up with TRBD2. The CDR3 length is 15 residues. The V gene end was trimmed by 4 bases and the J gene end by 8 bases; junction bases not matched to a gene: 4. The germline V gene has CDR1 MRHNA and CDR2 SNTAGT. For the CDR3, the DNA is TGTGCCAGCAGTGTCTCGGGACTAGCGGGGGATGAGCAGTTCTTC. Translation: CASSVSGLAGDEQFF.